Shown below are 10 T cell receptor beta chains from a single sample sequenced in a study of prognosis after radiotherapy for stage I lung cancer. Amplification of TCR beta CDR3 from genomic DNA used two-round multiplex PCR. Individual primers that were specific to each TRBV and TRBJ gene served in first-round PCR. TCRdb re-called the multiplex PCR reads through MiXCR, storing one row per CDR3 protein. The sample includes 10,000 to 15,000 distinct CDR3 sequences, around two fifths of them seen just once. This sample comprised PBMCs, obtained before or after stereotactic body radiation therapy (not recorded which). The receptors stem from a donor over 45 with non-small cell lung cancer.

V gene TRBV6-4 combines with J gene TRBJ2-3, with 7 bases lining up with TRBD1. V lost 4 bases, J lost 6 bases, and 10 bases stayed unmatched. CDR3 length equals 15 residues. In germline, CDR1 is MRHNA, CDR2 SNTAGT. Written as DNA, the CDR3 is TGTGCCAGCAGTGCAAAAACAGGGGTCCCGGATACGCAGTATTTT. This gives the protein CASSAKTGVPDTQYF.

The J gene is TRBJ2-2, the V gene TRBV7-8; perhaps TRBD2 as D (6 bases). Deletions cut 1 base from V and 4 bases from J, with 10 bases between. Germline loops: CDR1 SGHVS, CDR2 FQNEAQ. The CDR3 is 15 amino acids. In DNA, the CDR3 is TGTGCCAGCAGCTTAGGGACTATGAGCACCGGGGAGCTGTTTTTT. Encoded protein: CASSLGTMSTGELFF.

Only one count was recorded for this clonotype. Germline is not matched at one junction end, which may reflect a read error. The V and J genes are TRBV9 and TRBJ1-3; 8 nucleotides match TRBD1. The CDR3 length is 15 residues. Germline-derived CDR1 and CDR2 are SGDLS and YYNGEE. The DNA of the CDR3 is TGTGCCATCAGCGGGCCAGGGGGCGCAGTAAACACCATATATTTT. Amino acid sequence: CAISGPGGAVNTIYF.

The rearrangement uses TRBV5-5 and TRBJ2-3, with 7 bases identical to TRBD1. The J segment lost 5 bases and the V segment lost 0 bases, leaving 9 bases of the junction unmatched. Per the germline V gene, CDR1 is SGHKS and CDR2 is YYEKEE (reference sequence). The CDR3 contains 16 residues. DNA for the CDR3: TGTGCCAGCAGCTTGGGGACAGGAGCCTTTTTAGATACGCAGTATTTT. Translating gives CASSLGTGAFLDTQYF.

The table lists this clonotype with many counts. This chain links TRBV7-2 with TRBJ2-3; D remains unclear. Germline CDR1 reads SGHTA; CDR2 reads FQGNSA. The CDR3 totals 14 residues. Trimming shortened V by 5 bases and J by 2 bases, and 11 bases separated the two germline ends. CDR3 residues: CASSAAGPTDTQYF. The DNA of the CDR3 is TGTGCCAGCAGCGCCGCCGGCCCCACAGATACGCAGTATTTT. The entire variable domain, with the rest obtained from reference TRBV7-2 and TRBJ2-3, is as follows: GAGVSQSPSNKVTEKGKDVELRCDPISGHTALYWYRQSLGQGLEFLIYFQGNSAPDKSGLPSDRFSAERTGGSVSTLTIQRTQQEDSAVYLCASSAAGPTDTQYFGPGTRLTVL.

This clonotype was seen repeatedly, ten times or more. V is TRBV3-1 and J is TRBJ1-5, with D tentatively TRBD1 (5 bases). Trimming pared 1 base from V and 2 bases from J, leaving 18 bases between. The germline V gene has CDR1 LGHDT and CDR2 YNNKEL (reference sequence). The CDR3 is 18 residues long. The CDR3 DNA sequence: TGTGCCAGCAGCCAAGGCAAGGGAGGGGCTGGAGGCAATCAGCCCCAGCATTTT. This encodes CASSQGKGGAGGNQPQHF.

V and J are TRBV10-3 and TRBJ2-3; D unclear. CDR3 length: 16 amino acids. The germline gives CDR1 ENHRY, CDR2 SYGVKD. The V gene lost 3 bases and the J gene lost 0 bases, with 13 bases spanning the gap. The chain's CDR3 is CAISDSRTPSTDTQYF. The CDR3 nucleotides read TGTGCCATCAGTGATTCGAGAACCCCTAGCACAGATACGCAGTATTTT.

Concerning this clonotype itself: This probably arose from a read error, given a far larger clone one base away. The chain recombines TRBV12-3 or TRBV12-4 with TRBJ2-5; 10 bases are shared with TRBD2. The J call could be wrong; TRBJ2-1 is a better fit for the DNA end. This CDR3 is 14 amino acids long. CDR3 sequence: CASSSSGGADEQFF. CDR3 nucleotides: TGTGCCAGCAGTTCCAGCGGGGGGGCTGATGAGCAGTTCTTC.

CDR3 bases: TGCGCCAGCAGCGTCATCACAGGAGATGAAAAACTGTTTTTT. It encodes CASSVITGDEKLFF. The chain recombines TRBV5-1 with TRBJ1-4; TRBD1 might be the D (5 bases). The CDR3 spans 14 residues. V was shortened by 4 bases and J by 6 bases, with 13 bases between the two germline ends. In germline, CDR1 is SGHRS, CDR2 YFSETQ.

This clonotype was seen many times. The chain has TRBV2 and TRBJ2-3; D not certain. CDR1 is SNHLY, CDR2 FYNNEI, per germline. The CDR3 loop spans 18 amino acids. V shed 0 bases and J shed 2 bases, with 18 bases lying between them. The CDR3 bases are TGTGCCAGCAGTGAAGCGCTTAGAGGTTGGCCGGACACAGATACGCAGTATTTT. This encodes CASSEALRGWPDTDTQYF.